This T cell receptor (beta chain) was sequenced during a study of PD-L1 blockade in urothelial cancer. Study at large: Once treatment had started, blood was analyzed at 3 weeks (second dose) and again at 6 weeks.

CDR3 length: 14 residues. The V end was cut by 0 bases, the J end by 2 bases, with 9 bases between. The V gene's germline CDR1 is SGHRS and CDR2 YFSETQ. Remarks on this clone: Its antigen is not identified.

General study results and limits: A pretreatment blood TCR clonality that fell below the median predicted better progression-free and overall survival.

Assay: immunoSEQ multiplex PCR; the TCRdb copy retains only in-frame clones and omits some. This sample has 70,000 to 85,000 clones, with around four fifths found just once. The receptor was derived from a man aged 65 to 85 with urothelial cancer. Material: PBMCs, obtained around atezolizumab (anti-PD-L1) treatment. The chain is built from TRBV5-1 and TRBJ2-7; D gene ambiguous. The CDR3 is CASSLAAGPYEQYF. CDR3 DNA sequence: TGCGCCAGCAGCTTGGCCGCAGGCCCCTACGAGCAGTACTTC. The full variable domain, with the rest looked up from reference TRBV5-1 and TRBJ2-7, is KAGVTQTPRYLIKTRGQQVTLSCSPISGHRSVSWYQQTPGQGLQFLFEYFSETQRNKGNFPGRFSGRQFSNSRSEMNVSTLELGDSALYLCASSLAAGPYEQYFGPGTRLTVT.